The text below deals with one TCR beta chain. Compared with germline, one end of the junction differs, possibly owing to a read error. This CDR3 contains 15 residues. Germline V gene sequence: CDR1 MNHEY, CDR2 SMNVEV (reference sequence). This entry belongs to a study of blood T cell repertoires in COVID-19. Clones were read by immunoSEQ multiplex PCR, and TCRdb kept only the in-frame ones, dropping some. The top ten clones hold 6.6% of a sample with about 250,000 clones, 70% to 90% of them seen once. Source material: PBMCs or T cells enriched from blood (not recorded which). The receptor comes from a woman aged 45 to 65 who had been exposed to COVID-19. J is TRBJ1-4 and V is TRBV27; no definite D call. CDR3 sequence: CASSARGRTTEKLFF. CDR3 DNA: TGTGCCAGCAGCGCCCGAGGGCGGACTACTGAAAAACTGTTTTTT.